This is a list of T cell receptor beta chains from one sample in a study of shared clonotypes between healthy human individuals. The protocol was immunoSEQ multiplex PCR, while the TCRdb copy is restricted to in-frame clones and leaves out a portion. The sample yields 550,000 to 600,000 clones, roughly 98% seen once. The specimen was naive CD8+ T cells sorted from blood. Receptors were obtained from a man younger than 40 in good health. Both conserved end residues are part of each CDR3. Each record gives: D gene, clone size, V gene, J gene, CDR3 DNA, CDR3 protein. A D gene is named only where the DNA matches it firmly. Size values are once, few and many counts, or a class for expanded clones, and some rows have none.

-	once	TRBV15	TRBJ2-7	TGTGCCACCAGCAGAGTCTCGGGCCTCGATCCCCTCTTC	CATSRVSGLDPLF
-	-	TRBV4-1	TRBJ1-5	TGCGCCAGCAGCCAAGAATTGGGGCGGCCCCAGCATTTT	CASSQELGRPQHF
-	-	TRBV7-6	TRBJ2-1	TGTGCCAGCAGCTTAGGTTACCCGGGGGAGTATTCCTACAATGAGCAGTTCTTC	CASSLGYPGEYSYNEQFF
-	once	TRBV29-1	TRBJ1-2	TGCAGCGTTGAGGAGGGGGGTGGCTACACCTTC	CSVEEGGGYTF
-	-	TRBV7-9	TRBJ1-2	TGTGCCAGCAGCAAGTTGACAGGCGGGTATGGCTACACCTTC	CASSKLTGGYGYTF
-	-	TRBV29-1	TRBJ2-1	TGCAGCGTTGAAGGGGAGAGTCATTGGCTCAATGAGCAGTTCTTC	CSVEGESHWLNEQFF
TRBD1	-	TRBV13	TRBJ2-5	TGTGCCAGCAGCCCGTCGACAGGGGTAGAGACCCAGTACTTC	CASSPSTGVETQYF
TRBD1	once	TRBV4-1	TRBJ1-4	TGCGCCAGCAGCCAAGTCGGGGGACAGGGCGCGGGTGAAAAACTGTTTTTT	CASSQVGGQGAGEKLFF
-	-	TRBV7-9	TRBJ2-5	TGTGCCAGCAGCTCCCCGGTGCAGGCACAAGAGACCCAGTACTTC	CASSSPVQAQETQYF
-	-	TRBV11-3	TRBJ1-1	TGTGCCAGCAGCTTAGATCGCCACACTGAAGCTTTCTTT	CASSLDRHTEAFF
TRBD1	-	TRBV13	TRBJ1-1	TGTGCCAGCAGCTCAGGCCAGGGGGACTACACTGAAGCTTTCTTT	CASSSGQGDYTEAFF
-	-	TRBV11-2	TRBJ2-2	TGTGCCAGCAGCCAACTCCCCGGGGAGCTGTTTTTT	CASSQLPGELFF
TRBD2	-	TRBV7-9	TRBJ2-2	TGTGCCAGCAGCCCACTACGCAGCGGGAGCAGTTCCGGGGAGCTGTTTTTT	CASSPLRSGSSSGELFF
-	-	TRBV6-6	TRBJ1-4	TGTGCCAGCAGTTACGACCGTAGGGTTGAAAAACTGTTTTTT	CASSYDRRVEKLFF